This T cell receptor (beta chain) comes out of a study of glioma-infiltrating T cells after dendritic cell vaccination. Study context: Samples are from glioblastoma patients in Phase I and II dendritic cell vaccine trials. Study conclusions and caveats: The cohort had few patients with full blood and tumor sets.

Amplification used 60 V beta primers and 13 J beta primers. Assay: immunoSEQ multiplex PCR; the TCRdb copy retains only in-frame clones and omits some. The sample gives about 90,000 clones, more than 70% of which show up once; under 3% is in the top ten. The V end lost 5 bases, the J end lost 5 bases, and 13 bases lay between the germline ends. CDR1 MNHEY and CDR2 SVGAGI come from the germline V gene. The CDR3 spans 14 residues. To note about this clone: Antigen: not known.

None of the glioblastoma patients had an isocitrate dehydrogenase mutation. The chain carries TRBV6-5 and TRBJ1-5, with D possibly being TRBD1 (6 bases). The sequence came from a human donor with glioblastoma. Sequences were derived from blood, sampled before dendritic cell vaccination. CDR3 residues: CASSKQGRDQPQHF. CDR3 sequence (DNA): TGTGCCAGCAGTAAACAGGGTCGGGATCAGCCCCAGCATTTT.